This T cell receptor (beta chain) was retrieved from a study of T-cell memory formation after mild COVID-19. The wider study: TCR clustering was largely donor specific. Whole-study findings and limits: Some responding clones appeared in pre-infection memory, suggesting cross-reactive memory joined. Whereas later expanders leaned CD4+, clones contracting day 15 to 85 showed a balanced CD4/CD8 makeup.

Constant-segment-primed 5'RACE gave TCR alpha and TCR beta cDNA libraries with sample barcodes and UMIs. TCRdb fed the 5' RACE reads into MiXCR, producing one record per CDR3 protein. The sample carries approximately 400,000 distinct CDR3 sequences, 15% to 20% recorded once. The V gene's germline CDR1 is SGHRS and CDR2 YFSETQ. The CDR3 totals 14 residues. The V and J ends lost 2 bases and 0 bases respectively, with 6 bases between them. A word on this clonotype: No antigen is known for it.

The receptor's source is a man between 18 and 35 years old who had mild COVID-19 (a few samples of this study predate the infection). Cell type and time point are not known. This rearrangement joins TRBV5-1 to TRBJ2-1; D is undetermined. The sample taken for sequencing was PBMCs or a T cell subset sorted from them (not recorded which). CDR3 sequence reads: CASSFSSSYNEQFF. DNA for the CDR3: TGCGCCAGCAGCTTTAGCAGCTCCTACAATGAGCAGTTCTTC. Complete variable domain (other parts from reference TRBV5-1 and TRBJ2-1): KAGVTQTPRYLIKTRGQQVTLSCSPISGHRSVSWYQQTPGQGLQFLFEYFSETQRNKGNFPGRFSGRQFSNSRSEMNVSTLELGDSALYLCASSFSSSYNEQFFGPGTRLTVL.